A single sample is the source of the 14 T cell receptor beta chains below, sequenced in a study of OX40 agonist ivuxolimab in advanced cancers. Using immunoSEQ multiplex PCR, the repertoire was profiled, and TCRdb retains in-frame clones only, with some absent. This table holds about 48,000 clones, over 75% found once. The sequencing used CD4+ or CD8+ T cells sorted from blood, collected in a trial of the OX40 agonist ivuxolimab. These receptors were collected from an adult with an advanced solid tumor such as melanoma, head and neck, liver or kidney cancer.

This clone has only a few counts. The chain links TRBV7-6 to TRBJ2-1, with 8 nucleotides matching TRBD2. Germline CDR1 and CDR2: SGHVS and FNYEAQ. Germline trimming cut 2 bases from V and 7 bases from J; bases unmatched to any gene: 4. The CDR3 length is 14 residues. CDR3 loop: CASSLNPSGNEQFF. In DNA form, the CDR3 reads TGTGCCAGCAGCTTAAATCCTAGCGGGAATGAGCAGTTCTTC.

V and J are TRBV29-1 and TRBJ1-2, with D possibly matching TRBD1 (5 bases). The CDR3 length is 13 residues. The V gene's germline CDR1 is SQVTM and CDR2 ANQGSEA. Trimming shortened V by 3 bases and J by 3 bases, and 11 bases separated the two germline ends. The CDR3, as DNA: TGCAGCGTTGATGCCACAGGTGACTATGGCTACACCTTC. Its translation: CSVDATGDYGYTF.

The gene calls are TRBV5-1 and TRBJ1-1, with 8 positions matching TRBD1. The V segment lost 4 bases and the J segment 1 base; nucleotides outside the gene matches: 3. Per the germline V gene, CDR1 is SGHRS and CDR2 is YFSETQ. The CDR3 spans 14 residues. The CDR3 here is CASSPTGENTEAFF. CDR3 DNA: TGCGCCAGCAGCCCGACAGGGGAGAACACTGAAGCTTTCTTT.

This chain links TRBV2 with TRBJ1-3, with D perhaps TRBD1 (6 bases). With 6 bases removed from V and 0 bases from J, the gap between germline ends came to 6 bases. This CDR3 has 13 amino acids. Germline CDR1 SNHLY, CDR2 FYNNEI. CDR3: CASRDSSGNTIYF. The DNA of the CDR3 is TGTGCCAGCAGGGACAGCTCTGGAAACACCATATATTTT.

This clone appeared once. CDR3 amino acids: CASSYSSGSGNTIYF. The CDR3 nucleotides read TGTGCCAGCAGTTACTCTTCCGGCTCTGGAAACACCATATATTTT. V and J are TRBV6-9 and TRBJ1-3; D is uncertain. This CDR3 contains 15 residues. Germline CDR1 is MNHGY and CDR2 is SVAAGI. Trimming left V 3 bases short and J 0 bases short, with 9 bases between.

The chain links TRBV7-2 to TRBJ2-3; D is possibly TRBD1 (5 bases). Germline V gene sequence: CDR1 SGHTA, CDR2 FQGNSA. V lost 1 base and J lost 6, with 20 bases in between. CDR3 length: 17 residues. The CDR3 DNA reads TGTGCCAGCAGCTTAGTAGGGGTCGGTAAGGGTCAGGATACGCAGTATTTT. It is translated as CASSLVGVGKGQDTQYF.

Note on this clone: The same CDR3 is also encoded by other DNA sequences in this sample. This rearrangement joins TRBV7-8 to TRBJ1-3; unclear D gene. There are 14 residues in the CDR3. The ends were cut back, 1 base at V and 4 bases at J, with 8 bases in the middle. Germline CDR1 SGHVS, CDR2 FQNEAQ. This CDR3 reads CASSLGFGGNTIYF. Written as DNA, the CDR3 is TGTGCCAGCAGCTTAGGTTTTGGAGGAAACACCATATATTTT.

This clone showed up just once. J is TRBJ2-2 and V is TRBV11-2, with TRBD2 matching 7 bases. Germline CDR1 reads SGHAT; CDR2 reads FQNNGV. Trimming removed 5 bases from V and 5 bases from J; junction bases left unmatched: 5. The CDR3 consists of 14 residues. CDR3 DNA: TGTGCCAGCAGCAATCAGCGGGGAACCGGGGAGCTGTTTTTT. Translated: CASSNQRGTGELFF. The complete variable domain, with remaining parts taken from reference TRBV11-2 and TRBJ2-2, reads EAGVAQSPRYKIIEKRQSVAFWCNPISGHATLYWYQQILGQGPKLLIQFQNNGVVDDSQLPKDRFSAERLKGVDSTLKIQPAKLEDSAVYLCASSNQRGTGELFFGEGSRLTVL.

The chain has TRBV4-3 and TRBJ2-7; D is unresolved. CDR1 LGHNA and CDR2 YSLEER come from the germline V gene. The CDR3 runs to 15 residues. V lost 0 bases, J lost 2 bases, and 11 bases lay in between. The CDR3, as DNA: TGCGCCAGCAGCCAAGAAAAGGGTCGAACCTACGAGCAGTACTTC. Its protein product is CASSQEKGRTYEQYF.

The V gene is TRBV5-1, the J gene TRBJ2-5; D possibly corresponds to TRBD1 (5 bases). The length of the CDR3 is 15 residues. Trimming cost V 1 base and J 5 bases, with 15 bases left between them. Germline V gene sequence: CDR1 SGHRS, CDR2 YFSETQ. The CDR3 spells CASSLIPRDGETQYF. CDR3 DNA: TGCGCCAGCAGCTTGATCCCCAGGGATGGGGAGACCCAGTACTTC.

This chain connects TRBV10-3 to TRBJ2-4; no clear D gene. Trimming took off 8 bases at V and 6 bases at J, with 8 bases between the two ends. Per germline, CDR1 ENHRY and CDR2 SYGVKD. The CDR3 is 11 amino acids. The CDR3 region is CAISDGNIQYF. The CDR3, as DNA: TGTGCCATCTCGGATGGAAACATTCAGTACTTC.

The chain is built from TRBV5-5 and TRBJ1-2; D is unclear. In germline, CDR1 is SGHKS, CDR2 YYEKEE (reference sequence). V lost 3 bases, J lost 5 bases, and 11 bases lay in between. The CDR3 contains 13 residues. The CDR3 nucleotides read TGTGCCAGCAGCTCGGCAGGCACTTATGGCTACACCTTC. The encoded protein is CASSSAGTYGYTF. Drawing the rest from reference TRBV5-5 and TRBJ1-2, the complete variable domain is DAGVTQSPTHLIKTRGQQVTLRCSPISGHKSVSWYQQVLGQGPQFIFQYYEKEERGRGNFPDRFSARQFPNYSSELNVNALLLGDSALYLCASSSAGTYGYTFGSGTRLTVV.

The chain joins TRBV10-3 to TRBJ2-7; 8 bases map to TRBD1. Losses at the gene ends were 2 bases for V and 3 bases for J; bases not matched to a gene: 12. This CDR3 has 17 amino acids. Germline assignment: CDR1 ENHRY and CDR2 SYGVKD. The CDR3 nucleotides are TGTGCCATCAGTGAGATCTACTTTGGAGACAGGGGCTACGAGCAGTACTTC. Its protein product is CAISEIYFGDRGYEQYF.

This clone was counted a few times. This sequence joins TRBV10-3 and TRBJ2-1; 9 nucleotides line up with TRBD2. The V gene end was trimmed by 0 bases and the J gene end by 7 bases; junction bases not matched to a gene: 4. This CDR3 spans 15 amino acids. Germline CDR1 is ENHRY and CDR2 is SYGVKD. DNA of the CDR3: TGTGCCATCAGTGAGTCGGGCGGGGGGGCGAATGAGCAGTTCTTC. This gives the protein CAISESGGGANEQFF.